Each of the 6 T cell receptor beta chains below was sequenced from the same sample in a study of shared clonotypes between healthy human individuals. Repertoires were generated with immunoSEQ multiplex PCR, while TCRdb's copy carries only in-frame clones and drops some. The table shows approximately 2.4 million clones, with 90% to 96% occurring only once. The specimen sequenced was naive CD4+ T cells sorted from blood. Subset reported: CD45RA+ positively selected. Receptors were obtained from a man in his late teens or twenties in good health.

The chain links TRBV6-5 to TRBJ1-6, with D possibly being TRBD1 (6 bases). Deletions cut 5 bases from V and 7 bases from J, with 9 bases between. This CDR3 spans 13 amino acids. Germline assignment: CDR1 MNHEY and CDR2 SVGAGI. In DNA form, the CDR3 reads TGTGCCAGCAGTCGACAGGCCAATTCACCCCTCCACTTT. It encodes CASSRQANSPLHF.

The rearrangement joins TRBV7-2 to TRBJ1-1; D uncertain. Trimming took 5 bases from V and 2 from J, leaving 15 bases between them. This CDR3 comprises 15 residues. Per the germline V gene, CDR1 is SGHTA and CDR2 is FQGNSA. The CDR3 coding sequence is TGTGCCAGCAGCCATAGAAGAACAGCAAACACTGAAGCTTTCTTT. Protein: CASSHRRTANTEAFF.

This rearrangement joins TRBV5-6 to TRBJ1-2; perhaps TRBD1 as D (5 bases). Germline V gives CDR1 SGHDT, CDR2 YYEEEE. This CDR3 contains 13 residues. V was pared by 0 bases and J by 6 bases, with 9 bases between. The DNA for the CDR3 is TGTGCCAGCAGCTTGGGTCTGGGACATGGCTACACCTTC. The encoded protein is CASSLGLGHGYTF.

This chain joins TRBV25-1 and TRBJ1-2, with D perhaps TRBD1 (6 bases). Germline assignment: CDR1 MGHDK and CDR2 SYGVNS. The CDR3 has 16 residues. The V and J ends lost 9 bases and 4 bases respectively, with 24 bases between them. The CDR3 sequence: CASSGHKGESSYGYTF. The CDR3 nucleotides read TGTGCCAGTTCTGGACACAAGGGGGAGAGCTCCTATGGCTACACCTTC.

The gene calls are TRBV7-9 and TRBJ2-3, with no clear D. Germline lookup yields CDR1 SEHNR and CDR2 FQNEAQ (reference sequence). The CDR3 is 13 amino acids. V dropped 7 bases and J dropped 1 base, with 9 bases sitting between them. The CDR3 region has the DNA TGTGCCAGCACGAGGTCAGGCACAGATACGCAGTATTTT. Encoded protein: CASTRSGTDTQYF.

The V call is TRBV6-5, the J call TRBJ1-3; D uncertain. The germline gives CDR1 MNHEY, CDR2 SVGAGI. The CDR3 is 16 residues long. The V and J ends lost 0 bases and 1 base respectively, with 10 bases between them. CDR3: CASSYSLAVSGNTIYF. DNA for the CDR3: TGTGCCAGCAGTTACTCGCTAGCGGTATCTGGAAACACCATATATTTT.